Following are 9 T cell receptor beta chains from one sample sequenced in a study of T cells in Graves' hyperthyroidism and ophthalmopathy. From RNA transcripts, TCR beta CDR3 regions were amplified. A set of HTBI primers served as the primers for a first-round RT-PCR of the TCR CDR3. Via MiXCR, TCRdb re-called the multiplex PCR reads, giving one row per CDR3 protein. The sample shows roughly 580,000 distinct CDR3 sequences, 14% of them seen only once. Source material: blood. These receptors originate from a woman in her 30s with Graves' hyperthyroidism that later progressed to Graves' ophthalmopathy.

V usage is TRBV5-4 and J usage is TRBJ1-1; D possibly corresponds to TRBD1 (6 bases). Trimming stripped 4 bases from V and 3 bases from J, with 13 bases between. The CDR3 runs 14 residues. The germline V gene has CDR1 SGHNT and CDR2 YYREEE (reference sequence). CDR3 residues: CASSPKGGDTEAFF. The CDR3 coding sequence is TGTGCCAGCAGCCCAAAAGGGGGGGACACTGAAGCTTTCTTT. Supplemented by reference TRBV5-4 and TRBJ1-1, the full variable domain reads ETGVTQSPTHLIKTRGQQVTLRCSSQSGHNTVSWYQQALGQGPQFIFQYYREEENGRGNFPPRFSGLQFPNYSSELNVNALELDDSALYLCASSPKGGDTEAFFGQGTRLTVV.

This clonotype was observed at least ten times. CDR3 DNA sequence: TGTGCCAGCAGGCAAGACAACCAAGAGACCCAGTACTTC. Its protein is CASRQDNQETQYF. The genes are TRBV6-1 and TRBJ2-5; no reliable D call. The CDR3 is made up of 13 amino acids. V shed 6 bases and J shed 0 bases, with 8 bases lying between them. Germline CDR1 reads MNHNS; CDR2 reads SASEGT.

Comment on this clonotype: This may be a read error: a much more frequent sequence differs by one nucleotide. This chain joins TRBV3-1 and TRBJ2-4; no firm D call. From germline, CDR1 is LGHDT and CDR2 YNNKEL (reference sequence). V lost 0 bases, J lost 0 bases, and 6 bases lay in between. The CDR3 is made up of 15 amino acids. The CDR3 bases are TGTGCCAGCAGCCAAGAGCGACTAGCCAAAAACATTCAGTACTTC. Translation gives CASSQERLAKNIQYF.

This clonotype showed up many times. The CDR3 is CATQLWGRRGDEQFF. Here the CDR3 DNA reads TGTGCCACCCAGTTATGGGGCCGGCGGGGTGATGAGCAGTTCTTC. V is TRBV6-1 and J is TRBJ2-1, with TRBD2 as a possible D gene (6 bases). V shed 10 bases and J shed 8 bases, with 24 bases lying between them. The germline V gene has CDR1 MNHNS and CDR2 SASEGT. The CDR3 loop spans 15 amino acids.

This clonotype was seen ten or more times. This chain uses TRBV12-3 or TRBV12-4 with TRBJ2-1; D is unclear. The CDR3 has 11 amino acids. The V and J ends lost 2 bases and 13 bases respectively, with 9 bases between them. CDR3 sequence: CASSLHAGQFF. The DNA of the CDR3 is TGTGCCAGCAGTTTACATGCAGGCCAGTTCTTC.

Ten or more counts support this clonotype. V usage is TRBV15 and J usage is TRBJ1-5, with 10 bases aligning to TRBD1. Germline assignment: CDR1 LNHNV and CDR2 YYDKDF (reference sequence). V was pared by 1 base and J by 7 bases, with 4 bases of the junction left unmatched. The CDR3 length is 15 residues. This chain's CDR3 is CATSRAGTGEQPQHF. In DNA, the CDR3 is TGTGCCACCAGCAGAGCCGGGACAGGGGAACAGCCCCAGCATTTT.

The rearrangement joins TRBV20-1 to TRBJ2-1, with 12 positions matching TRBD2. Germline loops: CDR1 DFQATT, CDR2 SNEGSKA (reference sequence). Trimming removed 5 bases from V and 5 bases from J; junction bases left unmatched: 10. The CDR3 is made up of 16 amino acids. CDR3 in amino acids: CSAPTGLAGINNEQFF. The CDR3 DNA follows: TGCAGTGCTCCTACAGGACTAGCGGGAATCAACAATGAGCAGTTCTTC.

This clonotype was counted many times. V is TRBV5-1 and J is TRBJ2-3; possibly TRBD1 for D (6 bases). V lost 1 base, J lost 5 bases, and 14 bases lay in between. The CDR3 contains 15 residues. From germline, CDR1 is SGHRS and CDR2 YFSETQ. CDR3 DNA: TGCGCCAGCAGCTTGACAGGGATGTTGGGAGATACGCAGTATTTT. It translates to CASSLTGMLGDTQYF.

This clonotype appeared a few times. The chain couples TRBV29-1 to TRBJ2-1; 7 bases fit TRBD1. CDR1 is SQVTM and CDR2 is ANQGSEA in the germline V gene. After removal of 3 bases from V and 8 bases from J, the junction contained 7 bases not matched to a gene. This CDR3 is built from 13 residues. The CDR3 coding sequence is TGCAGCGTTGAGAGGGGGCTTTTTGATGAGCAGTTCTTC. This codes for CSVERGLFDEQFF.